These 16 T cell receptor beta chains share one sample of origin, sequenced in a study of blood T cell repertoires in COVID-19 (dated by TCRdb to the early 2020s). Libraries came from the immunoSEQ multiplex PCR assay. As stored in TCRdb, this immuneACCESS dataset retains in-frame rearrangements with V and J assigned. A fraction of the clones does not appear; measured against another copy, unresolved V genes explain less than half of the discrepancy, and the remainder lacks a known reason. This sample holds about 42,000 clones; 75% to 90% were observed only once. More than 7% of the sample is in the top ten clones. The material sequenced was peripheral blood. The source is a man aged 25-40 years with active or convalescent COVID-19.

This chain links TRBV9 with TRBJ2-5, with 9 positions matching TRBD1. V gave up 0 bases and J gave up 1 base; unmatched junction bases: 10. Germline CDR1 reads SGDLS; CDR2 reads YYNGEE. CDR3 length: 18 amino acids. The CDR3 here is CASSVGYTGGSVQETQYF. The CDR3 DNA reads TGTGCCAGCAGCGTAGGGTATACAGGGGGCTCCGTCCAAGAGACCCAGTACTTC.

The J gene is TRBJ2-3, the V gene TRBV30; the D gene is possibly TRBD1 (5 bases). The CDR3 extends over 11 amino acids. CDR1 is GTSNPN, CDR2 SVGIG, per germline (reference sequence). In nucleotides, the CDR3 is TGTGCTCAACAGGGCACAGATACGCAGTATTTT. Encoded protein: CAQQGTDTQYF.

CDR3 in amino acids: CLPADPSGTGGFYEQYV. CDR3 DNA: TGCCTACCAGCAGACCCTTCTGGGACAGGGGGCTTCTACGAGCAGTACGTC. The chain is built from TRBV21-1 and TRBJ2-7; TRBD1, the table's D call, lacks a check against the DNA. TRBV21-1 is termed a pseudogene. The CDR3 is made up of 17 amino acids.

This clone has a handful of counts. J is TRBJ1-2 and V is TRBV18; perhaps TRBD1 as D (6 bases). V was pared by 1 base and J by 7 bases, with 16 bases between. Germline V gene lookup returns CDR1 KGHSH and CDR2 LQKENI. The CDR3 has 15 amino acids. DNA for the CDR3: TGTGCCAGCTCACCACGGGCAGGGGCACTCTCTGGCTACACCTTC. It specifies CASSPRAGALSGYTF.

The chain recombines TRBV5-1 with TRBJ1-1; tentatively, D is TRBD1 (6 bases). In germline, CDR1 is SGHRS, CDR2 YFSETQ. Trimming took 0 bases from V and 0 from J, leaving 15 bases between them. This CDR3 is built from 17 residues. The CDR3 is CASSLGWTEGVNTEAFF. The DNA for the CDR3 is TGCGCCAGCAGCTTGGGCTGGACAGAAGGAGTGAACACTGAAGCTTTCTTT.

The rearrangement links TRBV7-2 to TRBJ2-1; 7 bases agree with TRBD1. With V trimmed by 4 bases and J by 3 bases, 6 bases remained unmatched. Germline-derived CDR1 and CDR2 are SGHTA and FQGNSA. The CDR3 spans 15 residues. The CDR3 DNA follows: TGTGCCAGCAGCTCAGACAGGGTAGTCTACAATGAGCAGTTCTTC. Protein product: CASSSDRVVYNEQFF.

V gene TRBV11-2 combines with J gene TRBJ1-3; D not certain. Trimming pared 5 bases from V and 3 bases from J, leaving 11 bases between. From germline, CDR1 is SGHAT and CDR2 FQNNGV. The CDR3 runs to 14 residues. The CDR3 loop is CASSPMGLGNTIYF. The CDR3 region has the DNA TGTGCCAGCAGCCCGATGGGCCTTGGAAACACCATATATTTT.

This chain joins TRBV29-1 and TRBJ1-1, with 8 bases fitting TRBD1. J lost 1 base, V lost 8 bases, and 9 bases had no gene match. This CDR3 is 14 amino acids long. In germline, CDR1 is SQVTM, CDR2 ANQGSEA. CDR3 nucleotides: TGCAGCCTGAAATCAGGGGGCCGGAACACTGAAGCTTTCTTT. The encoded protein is CSLKSGGRNTEAFF.

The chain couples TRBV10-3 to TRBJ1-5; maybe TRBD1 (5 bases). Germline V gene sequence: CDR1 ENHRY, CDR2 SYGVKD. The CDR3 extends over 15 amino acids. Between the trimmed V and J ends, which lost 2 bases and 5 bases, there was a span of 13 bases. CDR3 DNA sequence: TGTGCCATCAGTGAGGTGGGGGGTCTGGATCAGCCCCAGCATTTT. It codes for CAISEVGGLDQPQHF.

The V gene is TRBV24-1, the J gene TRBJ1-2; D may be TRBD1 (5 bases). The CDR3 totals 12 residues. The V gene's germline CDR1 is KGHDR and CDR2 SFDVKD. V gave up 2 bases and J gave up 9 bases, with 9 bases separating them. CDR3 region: CATSDSPGRYTF. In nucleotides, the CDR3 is TGTGCCACCAGTGATTCACCAGGGCGCTACACCTTC.

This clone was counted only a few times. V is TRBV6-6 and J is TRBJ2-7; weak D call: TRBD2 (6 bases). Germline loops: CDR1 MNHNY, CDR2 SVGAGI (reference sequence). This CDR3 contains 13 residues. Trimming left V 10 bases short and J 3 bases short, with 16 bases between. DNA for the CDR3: TGTGCCACCTCGGGGGAATCCAACTACGAGCAGTACTTC. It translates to CATSGESNYEQYF.

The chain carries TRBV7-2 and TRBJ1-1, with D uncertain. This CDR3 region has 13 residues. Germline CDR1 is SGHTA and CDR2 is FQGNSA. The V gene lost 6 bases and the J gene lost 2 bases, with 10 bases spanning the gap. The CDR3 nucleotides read TGTGCCAGCAGAAACAGAAGAAACACTGAAGCTTTCTTT. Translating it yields CASRNRRNTEAFF.

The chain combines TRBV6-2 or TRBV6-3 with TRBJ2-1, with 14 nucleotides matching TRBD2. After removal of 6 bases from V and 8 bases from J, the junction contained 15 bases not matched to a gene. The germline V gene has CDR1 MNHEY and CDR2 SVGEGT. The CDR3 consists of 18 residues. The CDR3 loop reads CASSPEGGLAGVRDEQFF. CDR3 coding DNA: TGTGCCAGCAGCCCCGAGGGGGGACTAGCGGGAGTTCGCGATGAGCAGTTCTTC.

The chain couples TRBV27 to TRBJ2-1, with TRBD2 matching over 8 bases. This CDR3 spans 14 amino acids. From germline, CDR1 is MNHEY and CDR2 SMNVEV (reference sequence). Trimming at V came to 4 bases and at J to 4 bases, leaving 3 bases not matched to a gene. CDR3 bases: TGTGCCAGCAGTTCGAGCGGGGGTTACAATGAGCAGTTCTTC. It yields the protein CASSSSGGYNEQFF.

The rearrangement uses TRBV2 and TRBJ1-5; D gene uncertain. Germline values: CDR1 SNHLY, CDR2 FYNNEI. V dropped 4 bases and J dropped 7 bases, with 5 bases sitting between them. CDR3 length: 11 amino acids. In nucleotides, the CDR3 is TGTGCCAGCAGTGCAGGCCAGCCCCAGCATTTT. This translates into CASSAGQPQHF. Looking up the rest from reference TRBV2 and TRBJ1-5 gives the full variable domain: EPEVTQTPSHQVTQMGQEVILRCVPISNHLYFYWYRQILGQKVEFLVSFYNNEISEKSEIFDDQFSVERPDGSNFTLKIRSTKLEDSAMYFCASSAGQPQHFGDGTRLSIL.

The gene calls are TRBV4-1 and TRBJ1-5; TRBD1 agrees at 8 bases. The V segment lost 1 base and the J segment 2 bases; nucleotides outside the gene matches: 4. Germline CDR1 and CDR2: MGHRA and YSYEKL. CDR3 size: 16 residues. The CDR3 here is CASSQVSTGGNQPQHF. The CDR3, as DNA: TGCGCCAGCAGCCAAGTTTCGACAGGGGGCAATCAGCCCCAGCATTTT.